The T cell receptor beta chain described here comes from a study of T cells after yellow fever vaccination. V gave up 4 bases and J gave up 5 bases, with 12 bases separating them. CDR1 MNHEY and CDR2 SVGEGT come from the germline V gene. The CDR3 spans 14 residues. TCRdb fed the 5' RACE reads into MiXCR, producing one record per CDR3 protein. The data hold 450,000 to 650,000 distinct CDR3 sequences, with about 14% observed a single time. The chain links TRBV6-2 or TRBV6-3 to TRBJ2-1; D remains unclear. Material: PBMCs, obtained on the day of the yellow fever booster vaccination. The receptor was derived from a man in his thirties or forties who received the YFV17D yellow fever vaccine. Written as DNA, the CDR3 is TGTGCCAGCAGTTCGAGCTGGAAAAACAATGAGCAGTTCTTC. It codes for CASSSSWKNNEQFF.